This T cell receptor beta chain was sequenced during a study of OX40 agonist ivuxolimab in advanced cancers. Overall study context: Patients treated during dose escalation were battling hepatocellular carcinoma, melanoma, renal cell or head and neck cancer.

Trimming cost V 5 bases and J 9 bases, with 17 bases left between them. The germline CDR1 and CDR2 sequences are MNHEY and SVGAGI. The CDR3 spans 15 residues. Data came from immunoSEQ multiplex PCR; TCRdb stores just in-frame clones and leaves some out. This sample has 60,000 to 85,000 clones, with about 93% found just once. Regarding the study as a whole: CD4+ and CD8+ blood T cells expanded clonally by week 6 at 0.1 to 3.0 mg/kg. The investigators did not determine what antigen specificity the expanded peripheral T cells had.

As for this clone: As yet, its antigen is unknown.

Sequenced here: CD4+ or CD8+ T cells sorted from blood, sampled in a trial of the OX40 agonist ivuxolimab. This TCR was recovered from an adult with an advanced solid tumor such as melanoma, head and neck, liver or kidney cancer. The chain is built from TRBV6-5 and TRBJ1-6; TRBD1 is a possible D gene (6 bases). The CDR3 bases are TGTGCCAGCAGTACCGGGTCCAGGGGAGCTTCACCCCTCCACTTT. Protein sequence: CASSTGSRGASPLHF.